This T cell receptor (beta chain) appears in the sequencing data of a study of shared clonotypes between healthy human individuals. At the level of the study: Sampling drew on donors who were a couple of women and three men aged 18 to 49. Study-wide findings and caveats: In this cohort, only blood was sampled, and tissue repertoires likely differ.

The data were produced by immunoSEQ multiplex PCR, yet TCRdb's version contains in-frame clones alone and is incomplete. Of more than 400,000 clones in the sample, 81% were seen once. Unsorted samples used 85 million to 90 million PBMCs for genomic DNA. Losses at the gene ends were 3 bases for V and 6 bases for J; bases not matched to a gene: 4. The CDR3 loop spans 14 amino acids. Germline-derived CDR1 and CDR2 are LNHNV and YYDKDF (reference sequence). As concerns this clone: Its specificity is not known. Other DNA sequences in the same sample also yield this CDR3.

Specimen: PBMCs. This chain links TRBV15 with TRBJ1-1; 10 positions match TRBD1. The source is a middle-aged woman in good health. Some clones in this sample may be carry-over from other donors' samples. CDR3 DNA: TGTGCCACCAGCAGGGACAGGGGGGTGGCTGAAGCTTTCTTT. Amino acid sequence: CATSRDRGVAEAFF.